The 8 T cell receptor beta chains given below trace back to one sample, sequenced in a study of early T cells in non-severe SARS-CoV-2 infection. TCRdb re-analysed the 5' RACE reads in MiXCR, keeping a single row per CDR3 protein. The repertoire consists of roughly 66,000 distinct CDR3 sequences, with roughly 9% occurring once and the leading ten covering approximately 3%. Source material: whole blood. The receptors originated from an adult who was a healthcare worker with PCR-confirmed SARS-CoV-2 infection or an uninfected control (not recorded which).

This clonotype has just a few counts. The J gene is TRBJ2-3, the V gene TRBV7-2; D call uncertain. Germline CDR1 and CDR2: SGHTA and FQGNSA. Trimming removed 3 bases at V and 6 bases at J, with 10 bases between. This CDR3 spans 13 amino acids. Here the CDR3 reads CASSFVAYDTQYF. The CDR3, as DNA: TGTGCCAGCAGCTTCGTTGCTTACGATACGCAGTATTTT.

The chain joins TRBV13 to TRBJ2-5; D gene ambiguous. V shed 5 bases and J shed 2 bases, with 12 bases lying between them. Per the germline V gene, CDR1 is PRHDT and CDR2 is FYEKMQ (reference sequence). There are 14 residues in the CDR3. The CDR3 DNA reads as TGTGCCAGCAGCCTCTACCGGATACAAGAGACCCAGTACTTC. It yields the protein CASSLYRIQETQYF. Filled out from reference TRBV13 and TRBJ2-5, the complete variable domain reads AAGVIQSPRHLIKEKRETATLKCYPIPRHDTVYWYQQGPGQDPQFLISFYEKMQSDKGSIPDRFSAQQFSDYHSELNMSSLELGDSALYFCASSLYRIQETQYFGPGTRLLVL.

The V and J genes are TRBV7-9 and TRBJ2-1; D could derive from TRBD1 or TRBD2 (7 bases each). This CDR3 is built from 14 residues. Germline V lookup: CDR1 SEHNR, CDR2 FQNEAQ (reference sequence). Trimming took 3 bases from V and 7 from J, leaving 13 bases between them. The CDR3 is CASSLGGGQNEQFF. The CDR3 nucleotides are TGTGCCAGCAGCTTGGGAGGGGGACAGAATGAGCAGTTCTTC.

As for this clonotype: This could be a read error, since a much larger clone is one nucleotide away. The chain employs TRBV10-3 and TRBJ2-3, with D maybe TRBD2 (5 bases). CDR1 and CDR2 from the germline V gene are ENHRY and SYGVKD. The CDR3 has 14 amino acids. DNA of the CDR3: TGTGCCGCCAGCGAGGGTGAGGGAGCAGATGCGCAGTATTTT. Its translation: CAASEGEGADAQYF.

The rearrangement links TRBV27 to TRBJ2-3; TRBD1 agrees at 8 bases. CDR3 length: 15 residues. V shed 3 bases and J 0 bases; nucleotides not matched to a gene: 2. CDR1 is MNHEY, CDR2 SMNVEV, per germline (reference sequence). CDR3 in DNA: TGTGCCAGCAGTTTCGGACAGGGTAGCACAGATACGCAGTATTTT. Protein product: CASSFGQGSTDTQYF.

This clonotype was seen repeatedly, ten times or more. J is TRBJ2-7 and V is TRBV29-1, with D possibly being TRBD1 (5 bases). The CDR3 runs 13 residues. Germline CDR1 is SQVTM and CDR2 is ANQGSEA. V lost 5 bases, J lost 2 bases, and 13 bases lay in between. CDR3 loop: CSVWGSSTYEQYF. CDR3 coding DNA: TGCAGCGTTTGGGGCAGCAGTACCTACGAGCAGTACTTC.

This clonotype occurred many times. The chain joins TRBV19 to TRBJ1-1; D not resolved. Germline V CDR1 and CDR2: LNHDA, SQIVND (reference sequence). CDR3 length equals 15 residues. V lost 5 bases and J lost 1, with 14 bases in between. CDR3 sequence reads: CASSRANWGNTEAFF. DNA of the CDR3: TGTGCCAGTAGTCGGGCTAACTGGGGGAACACTGAAGCTTTCTTT. The entire variable domain, with the rest obtained from reference TRBV19 and TRBJ1-1, is as follows: DGGITQSPKYLFRKEGQNVTLSCEQNLNHDAMYWYRQDPGQGLRLIYYSQIVNDFQKGDIAEGYSVSREKKESFPLTVTSAQKNPTAFYLCASSRANWGNTEAFFGQGTRLTVV.

This clonotype was counted only a few times. This chain links TRBV11-3 with TRBJ2-1, with 9 positions matching TRBD2. The ends lost 5 bases at V and 10 bases at J; junction bases unmatched: 12. In germline, CDR1 is SGHNT, CDR2 YENEEA. The CDR3 extends over 15 amino acids. CDR3 bases: TGTGCCAGCAGCGAGCGACTAGCGGAGGTAGGCGAGCAGTTCTTC. It translates to CASSERLAEVGEQFF.